A selection of T cell receptor beta chains follows, all from one sample in a study of T cell responses to AZD1222 COVID-19 vaccine. The assay was immunoSEQ multiplex PCR, and TCRdb's table has in-frame clones only and misses some. Among under 150,000 clones listed, roughly 90% were seen once. This sample comprised peripheral blood, obtained on day 0 of MenACWY control vaccination. The source is an adult in good health. The CDR3 runs from the conserved cysteine through the conserved F or W. D genes are given only for firm matches. Size tells how often a clone was seen (once, few, many) or the class of an expanded clone, and some rows leave it out.

abundance	d_gene	v_gene	j_gene	CDR3aa	CDR3nt
.	TRBD2	TRBV3-1/TRBV3-2	TRBJ2-5	CASSQALFGGRAQETQYF	TGTGCCAGCAGCCAAGCGCTGTTCGGCGGGAGGGCTCAAGAGACCCAGTACTTC
.	TRBD1	TRBV7-2	TRBJ2-7	CASSLGDRVNEQYF	TGTGCCAGCAGCTTAGGGGACAGGGTTAACGAGCAGTACTTC
.	.	TRBV7-2	TRBJ2-1	CASSLGLAVNEQFF	TGTGCCAGCAGCTTAGGGCTAGCTGTAAATGAGCAGTTCTTC
.	TRBD2	TRBV7-8	TRBJ2-7	CASSLGTSGSAAYEQYF	TGTGCCAGCAGCTTAGGGACTAGCGGGAGCGCAGCCTACGAGCAGTACTTC
.	.	TRBV19	TRBJ2-2	CASSIPDRFTGELFF	TGTGCCAGTAGTATCCCCGACAGGTTCACCGGGGAGCTGTTTTTT
.	TRBD1	TRBV7-2	TRBJ2-4	CASSPGQGSIQYF	TGTGCCAGCAGCCCTGGACAGGGGAGCATTCAGTACTTC
.	TRBD1	TRBV6-5	TRBJ2-7	CASSSLPGQGYEQYF	TGTGCCAGCAGCTCTCTCCCGGGACAGGGCTACGAGCAGTACTTC
.	.	TRBV9	TRBJ2-2	CASSANTGELFF	TGTGCCAGCAGCGCGAACACCGGGGAGCTGTTTTTT
few	.	TRBV7-8	TRBJ1-2	CASSLSRTNYGYTF	TGTGCCAGCAGCTTAAGCAGGACAAATTATGGCTACACCTTC
.	.	TRBV11-3	TRBJ1-3	CASSGADTGNTIYF	TGTGCCAGCAGCGGAGCAGATACTGGAAACACCATATATTTT
.	.	TRBV6-4	TRBJ2-3	CASSDSVGGADTQYF	TGTGCCAGCAGTGACTCGGTGGGTGGGGCCGATACGCAGTATTTT
.	.	TRBV11-3	TRBJ1-1	CASSLEGQNTEAFF	TGTGCCAGCAGCTTAGAGGGACAGAACACTGAAGCTTTCTTT
.	.	TRBV11-3	TRBJ2-3	CASSLELKASTDTQYF	TGTGCCAGCAGCTTAGAGTTGAAGGCTAGCACAGATACGCAGTATTTT
.	.	TRBV5-5	TRBJ2-1	CASSLDTGSYNEQFF	TGTGCCAGCAGCTTGGATACGGGGTCCTACAATGAGCAGTTCTTC
.	.	TRBV12-3/TRBV12-4	TRBJ1-1	CASIKTGTTEAFF	TGTGCCAGCATCAAGACAGGAACAACTGAAGCTTTCTTT
few	.	TRBV6-1	TRBJ2-7	CASSENRNYEQYF	TGTGCCAGCAGTGAAAACAGGAATTACGAGCAGTACTTC
many	.	TRBV11-2	TRBJ1-1	CASTLPRRGPEAFF	TGTGCCAGCACCCTTCCCCGACGGGGACCTGAAGCTTTCTTT
.	.	TRBV12-3/TRBV12-4	TRBJ1-1	CASSSEYKGSAFF	TGTGCCAGCAGTTCTGAGTATAAGGGATCAGCTTTCTTT
.	TRBD1	TRBV5-1	TRBJ2-7	CASSRGQGVNEQYF	TGCGCCAGCAGCAGGGGACAGGGGGTAAACGAGCAGTACTTC
.	TRBD1	TRBV9	TRBJ1-2	CASSNQGVSYGYTF	TGTGCCAGCAGCAACCAGGGGGTCTCCTATGGCTACACCTTC
.	.	TRBV30	TRBJ1-4	CAWSQGKAAGEKLFF	TGTGCCTGGAGCCAAGGGAAGGCCGCCGGGGAAAAACTGTTTTTT
.	TRBD2	TRBV4-1	TRBJ2-1	CASSQIGLESANEQFF	TGCGCCAGCAGCCAGATCGGACTAGAATCGGCCAATGAGCAGTTCTTC
once	TRBD2	TRBV9	TRBJ2-2	CASSARRGLAGKAYNTGELFF	TGTGCCAGCAGCGCCCGGAGGGGACTAGCGGGGAAAGCATATAACACCGGGGAGCTGTTTTTT
.	TRBD1	TRBV7-9	TRBJ2-1	CASSSGQGKDHEQFF	TGTGCCAGCAGCTCAGGACAGGGGAAGGATCATGAGCAGTTCTTC
.	.	TRBV7-9	TRBJ2-1	CASSPAVGSYNEQFF	TGTGCCAGCAGCCCAGCGGTGGGATCCTACAATGAGCAGTTCTTC
.	.	TRBV6-2/TRBV6-3	TRBJ2-7	CASSYSIETHEQYF	TGTGCCAGCAGTTACTCGATTGAGACCCACGAGCAGTACTTC
.	.	TRBV9	TRBJ2-3	CASSVRGEGGVTDTQYF	TGTGCCAGCAGCGTACGGGGCGAGGGGGGTGTCACAGATACGCAGTATTTT
.	TRBD1	TRBV11-3	TRBJ1-1	CASSFKDAGTGEAFF	TGTGCCAGCAGCTTCAAAGACGCCGGGACAGGGGAAGCTTTCTTT
.	.	TRBV25-1	TRBJ2-7	CASSDRPSGQYF	TGTGCCAGCAGTGACAGGCCCTCCGGGCAGTACTTC
.	TRBD2	TRBV19	TRBJ2-1	CASSRGLELGEQFF	TGTGCCAGTAGTAGGGGACTAGAGCTGGGGGAGCAGTTCTTC
.	TRBD1	TRBV11-3	TRBJ1-6	CASSARTGDNSPLHF	TGTGCCAGCAGCGCCCGGACAGGGGACAATTCACCCCTCCACTTT
.	.	TRBV7-2	TRBJ1-1	CASSLSRPPQTEAFF	TGTGCCAGCAGCTTATCGCGACCCCCCCAAACTGAAGCTTTCTTT
.	.	TRBV5-1	TRBJ2-3	CASSLVSTGTDTQYF	TGCGCCAGCAGCTTGGTTTCCACGGGCACAGATACGCAGTATTTT
.	TRBD2	TRBV7-9	TRBJ2-3	CASSPIGLAFSTDTQYF	TGTGCCAGCAGCCCAATTGGACTAGCGTTCAGCACAGATACGCAGTATTTT
.	TRBD2	TRBV11-2	TRBJ2-1	CASTDSVAGENDEQFF	TGTGCCAGCACCGATTCCGTAGCGGGAGAGAATGATGAGCAGTTCTTC
.	.	TRBV4-3	TRBJ1-4	CASSQDRTGTGATNEKLFF	TGCGCCAGCAGCCAAGACCGGACCGGGACCGGAGCAACTAATGAAAAACTGTTTTTT
.	.	TRBV6-5	TRBJ2-7	CASSPTESYEQYF	TGTGCCAGCAGTCCGACAGAGTCCTACGAGCAGTACTTC
.	TRBD2	TRBV29-1	TRBJ2-2	CSVVAGAGTGELFF	TGCAGCGTAGTAGCGGGAGCGGGCACCGGGGAGCTGTTTTTT
.	.	TRBV6-2/TRBV6-3	TRBJ1-1	CASSVSRVTEAFF	TGTGCCAGCAGTGTTTCAAGGGTTACTGAAGCTTTCTTT
.	TRBD2	TRBV9	TRBJ2-3	CASSVGGRSDTQYF	TGTGCCAGCAGCGTCGGCGGGAGGTCAGATACGCAGTATTTT
.	TRBD2	TRBV5-1	TRBJ2-2	CASKAGETGELFF	TGCGCCAGCAAGGCGGGAGAGACCGGGGAGCTGTTTTTT
.	TRBD1	TRBV5-8	TRBJ2-2	CASSLTGSRTGELFF	TGTGCCAGCAGCCTGACAGGGAGCAGGACCGGGGAGCTGTTTTTT
.	.	TRBV2	TRBJ2-3	CASRRPNSDTQYF	TGTGCCAGCAGGAGACCTAATAGTGATACGCAGTATTTT
.	TRBD1	TRBV11-3	TRBJ2-7	CASSGRQGIRDEQYF	TGTGCCAGCAGCGGCAGACAGGGAATTCGGGACGAGCAGTACTTC
once	.	TRBV13	TRBJ2-1	CASSSRLVGLNEQFF	TGTGCCAGCAGCTCCCGCTTGGTAGGCCTCAATGAGCAGTTCTTC
.	TRBD2	TRBV3-1/TRBV3-2	TRBJ2-1	CASSHRPSGRDNEQFF	TGTGCCAGCAGCCATCGGCCTAGCGGCAGAGACAATGAGCAGTTCTTC
.	TRBD2	TRBV11-2	TRBJ2-7	CASSLDLAGVGEQYF	TGTGCCAGCAGCTTAGATCTAGCGGGAGTCGGCGAGCAGTACTTC
.	TRBD1	TRBV5-8	TRBJ2-2	CASSFQGTVDGTGELFF	TGTGCCAGCAGCTTCCAAGGGACAGTCGACGGCACCGGGGAGCTGTTTTTT
.	.	TRBV6-5	TRBJ2-3	CASSPDVGGTDTQYF	TGTGCCAGCAGTCCCGACGTTGGAGGCACAGATACGCAGTATTTT
.	.	TRBV13	TRBJ1-1	CASSPDVWNTEAFF	TGTGCCAGCAGCCCGGACGTATGGAACACTGAAGCTTTCTTT
.	TRBD1	TRBV6-5	TRBJ1-2	CASSRPGQGALGYTF	TGTGCCAGCAGTAGACCGGGACAGGGGGCGCTTGGCTACACCTTC
.	.	TRBV4-2	TRBJ2-7	CASSQVAGRTPTEQYF	TGTGCCAGCAGCCAAGTGGCAGGGCGCACCCCTACCGAGCAGTACTTC
few	TRBD2	TRBV28	TRBJ2-2	CASRTGTRDTGELFF	TGTGCCAGCAGAACCGGGACTAGGGACACCGGGGAGCTGTTTTTT
once	TRBD2	TRBV2	TRBJ2-5	CASSIGLAQETQYF	TGTGCCAGCAGTATCGGACTAGCCCAAGAGACCCAGTACTTC
.	.	TRBV9	TRBJ1-3	CASSVGPLTATGNTIYF	TGTGCCAGCAGCGTAGGCCCCCTGACAGCAACCGGAAACACCATATATTTT
once	TRBD1	TRBV12-5	TRBJ2-7	CAISGGINEQYF	TGTGCCATTTCAGGGGGCATCAACGAGCAGTACTTC
.	.	TRBV12-3/TRBV12-4	TRBJ2-7	CASSLSGYEQYF	TGTGCCAGCAGTTTATCAGGCTACGAGCAGTACTTC
.	.	TRBV2	TRBJ1-5	CASSENQGSQPQHF	TGTGCCAGCAGTGAAAACCAGGGGAGTCAGCCCCAGCATTTT